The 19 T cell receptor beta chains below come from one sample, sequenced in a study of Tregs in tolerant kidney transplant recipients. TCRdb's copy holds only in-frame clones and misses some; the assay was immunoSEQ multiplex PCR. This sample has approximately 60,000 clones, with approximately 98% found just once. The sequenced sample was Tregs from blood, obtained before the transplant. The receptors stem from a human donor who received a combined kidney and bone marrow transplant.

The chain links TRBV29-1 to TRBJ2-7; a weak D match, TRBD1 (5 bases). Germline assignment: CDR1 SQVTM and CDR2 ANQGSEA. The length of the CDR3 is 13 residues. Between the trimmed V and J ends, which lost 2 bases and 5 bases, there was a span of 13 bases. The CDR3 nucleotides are TGCAGCGTTGAATCCAGGGAAAAGAACGAGCAGTACTTC. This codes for CSVESREKNEQYF.

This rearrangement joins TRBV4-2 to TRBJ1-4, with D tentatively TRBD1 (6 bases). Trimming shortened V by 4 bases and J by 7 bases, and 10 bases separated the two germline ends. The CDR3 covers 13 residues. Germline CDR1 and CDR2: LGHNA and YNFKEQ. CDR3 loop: CASSPVRGEKLFF. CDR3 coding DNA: TGTGCCAGCAGCCCTGTCAGGGGTGAAAAACTGTTTTTT.

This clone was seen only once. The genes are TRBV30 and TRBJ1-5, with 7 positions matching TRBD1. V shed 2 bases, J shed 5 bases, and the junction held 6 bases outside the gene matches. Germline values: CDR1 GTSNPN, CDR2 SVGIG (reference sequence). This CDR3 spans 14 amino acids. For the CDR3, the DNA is TGTGCCTGGAGTCCCCCAGGGGGGCATCAGCCCCAGCATTTT. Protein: CAWSPPGGHQPQHF.

CDR3 DNA: TGCGCCAGCAGCCGCCAACCGTCGGCAGGGATGAATGAGCAGTTCTTC. Amino acids: CASSRQPSAGMNEQFF. The J gene is TRBJ2-1, the V gene TRBV4-3, with D possibly TRBD1 on 5 matching bases. Trimming stripped 4 bases from V and 7 bases from J, with 20 bases between. Germline V lookup: CDR1 LGHNA, CDR2 YSLEER. The CDR3 runs to 16 residues.

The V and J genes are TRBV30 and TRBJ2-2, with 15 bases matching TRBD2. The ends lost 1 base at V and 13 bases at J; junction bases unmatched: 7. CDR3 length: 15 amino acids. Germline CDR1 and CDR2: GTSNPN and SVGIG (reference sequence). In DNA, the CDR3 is TGTGCCTGGAGTGCGGGTGGACTAGCGGGGGGGCGGCTGTTTTTT. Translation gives CAWSAGGLAGGRLFF.

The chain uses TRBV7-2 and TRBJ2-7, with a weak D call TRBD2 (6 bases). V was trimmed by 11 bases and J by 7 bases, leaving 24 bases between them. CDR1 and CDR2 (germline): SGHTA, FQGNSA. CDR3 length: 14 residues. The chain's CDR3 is CASVPAPTSLEQYF. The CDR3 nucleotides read TGTGCCTCGGTGCCAGCCCCCACTAGCTTGGAGCAGTACTTC.

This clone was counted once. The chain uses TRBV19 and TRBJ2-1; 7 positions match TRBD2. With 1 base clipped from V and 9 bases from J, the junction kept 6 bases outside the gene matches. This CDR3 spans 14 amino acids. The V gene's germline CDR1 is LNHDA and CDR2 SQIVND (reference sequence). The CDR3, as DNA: TGTGCCAGTAGTATAGCATGGCTAGCGGCTGAGCAGTTCTTC. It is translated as CASSIAWLAAEQFF.

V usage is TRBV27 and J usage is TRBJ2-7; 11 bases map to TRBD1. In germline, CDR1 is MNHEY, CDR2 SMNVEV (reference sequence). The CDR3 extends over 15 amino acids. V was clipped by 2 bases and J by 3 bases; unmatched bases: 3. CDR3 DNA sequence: TGTGCCAGCAGTTTAAAAGGGACAGGGGGCTACGAGCAGTACTTC. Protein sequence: CASSLKGTGGYEQYF.

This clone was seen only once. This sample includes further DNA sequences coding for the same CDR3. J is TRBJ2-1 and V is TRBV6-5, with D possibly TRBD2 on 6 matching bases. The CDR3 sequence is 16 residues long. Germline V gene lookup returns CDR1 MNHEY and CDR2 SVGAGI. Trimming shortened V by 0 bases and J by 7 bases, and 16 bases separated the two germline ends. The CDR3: CASSYSWSLAGNEQFF. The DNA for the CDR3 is TGTGCCAGCAGTTACTCTTGGAGCCTGGCGGGGAATGAGCAGTTCTTC.

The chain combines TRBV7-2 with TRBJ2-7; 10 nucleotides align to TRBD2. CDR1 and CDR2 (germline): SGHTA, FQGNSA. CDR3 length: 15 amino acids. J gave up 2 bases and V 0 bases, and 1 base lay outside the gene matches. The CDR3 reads CASSLATSGAYEQYF. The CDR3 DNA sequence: TGTGCCAGCAGCTTAGCAACTAGCGGGGCCTACGAGCAGTACTTC.

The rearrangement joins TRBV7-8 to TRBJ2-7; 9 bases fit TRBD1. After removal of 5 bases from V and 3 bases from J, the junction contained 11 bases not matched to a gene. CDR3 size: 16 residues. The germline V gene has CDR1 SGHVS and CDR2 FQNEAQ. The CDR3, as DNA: TGTGCCAGCAGCACAGTGGGGACAGGGATTGACTACGAGCAGTACTTC. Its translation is CASSTVGTGIDYEQYF.

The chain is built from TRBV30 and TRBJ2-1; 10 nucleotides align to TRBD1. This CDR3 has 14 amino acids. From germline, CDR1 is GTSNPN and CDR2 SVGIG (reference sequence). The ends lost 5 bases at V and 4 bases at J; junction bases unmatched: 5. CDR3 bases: TGTGCCTGGGGGACAGGGGACGTTTACAATGAGCAGTTCTTC. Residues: CAWGTGDVYNEQFF.

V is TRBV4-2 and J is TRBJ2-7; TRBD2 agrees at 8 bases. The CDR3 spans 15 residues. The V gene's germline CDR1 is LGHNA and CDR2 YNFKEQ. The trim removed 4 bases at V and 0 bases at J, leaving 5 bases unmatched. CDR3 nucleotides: TGTGCCAGCAGCCCAAGCGGGGGCATCTCCTACGAGCAGTACTTC. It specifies CASSPSGGISYEQYF.

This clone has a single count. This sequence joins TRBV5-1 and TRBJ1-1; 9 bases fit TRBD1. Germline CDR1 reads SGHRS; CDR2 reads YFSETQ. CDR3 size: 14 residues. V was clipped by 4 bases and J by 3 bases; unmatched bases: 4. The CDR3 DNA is TGCGCCAGCAGCCAACAGGGGGCGCACACTGAAGCTTTCTTT. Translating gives CASSQQGAHTEAFF.

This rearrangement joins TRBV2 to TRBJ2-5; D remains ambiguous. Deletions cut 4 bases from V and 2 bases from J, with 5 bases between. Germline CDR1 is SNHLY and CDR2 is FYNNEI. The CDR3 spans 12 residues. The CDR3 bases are TGTGCCAGCAGTGTTCAGCAAGAGACCCAGTACTTC. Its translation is CASSVQQETQYF.

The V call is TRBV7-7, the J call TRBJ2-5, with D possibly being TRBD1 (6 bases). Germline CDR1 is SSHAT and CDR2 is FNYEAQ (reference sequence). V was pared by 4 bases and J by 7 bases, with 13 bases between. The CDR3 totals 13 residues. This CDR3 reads CASSSGATGTQYF. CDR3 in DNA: TGTGCCAGCAGCTCAGGGGCCACCGGGACCCAGTACTTC.

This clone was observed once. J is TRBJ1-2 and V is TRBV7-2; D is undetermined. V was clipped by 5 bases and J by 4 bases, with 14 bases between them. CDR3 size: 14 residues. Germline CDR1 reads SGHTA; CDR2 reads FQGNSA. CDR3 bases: TGTGCCAGCAGCCCAAACACCGGAGCCTATGGCTACACCTTC. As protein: CASSPNTGAYGYTF.

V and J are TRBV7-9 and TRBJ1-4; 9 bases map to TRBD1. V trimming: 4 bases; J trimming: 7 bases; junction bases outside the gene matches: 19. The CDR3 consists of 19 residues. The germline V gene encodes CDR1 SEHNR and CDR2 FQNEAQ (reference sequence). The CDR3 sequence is CASSSRPRSTGGVGEKLFF. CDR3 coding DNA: TGTGCCAGCAGCTCCCGACCAAGGTCGACAGGGGGGGTGGGTGAAAAACTGTTTTTT.

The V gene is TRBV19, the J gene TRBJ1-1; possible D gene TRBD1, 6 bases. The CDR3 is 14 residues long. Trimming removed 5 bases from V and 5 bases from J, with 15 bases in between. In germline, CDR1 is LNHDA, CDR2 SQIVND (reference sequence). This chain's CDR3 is CASSPNRVGTEAFF. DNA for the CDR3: TGTGCCAGTAGTCCAAACAGGGTGGGGACTGAAGCTTTCTTT.